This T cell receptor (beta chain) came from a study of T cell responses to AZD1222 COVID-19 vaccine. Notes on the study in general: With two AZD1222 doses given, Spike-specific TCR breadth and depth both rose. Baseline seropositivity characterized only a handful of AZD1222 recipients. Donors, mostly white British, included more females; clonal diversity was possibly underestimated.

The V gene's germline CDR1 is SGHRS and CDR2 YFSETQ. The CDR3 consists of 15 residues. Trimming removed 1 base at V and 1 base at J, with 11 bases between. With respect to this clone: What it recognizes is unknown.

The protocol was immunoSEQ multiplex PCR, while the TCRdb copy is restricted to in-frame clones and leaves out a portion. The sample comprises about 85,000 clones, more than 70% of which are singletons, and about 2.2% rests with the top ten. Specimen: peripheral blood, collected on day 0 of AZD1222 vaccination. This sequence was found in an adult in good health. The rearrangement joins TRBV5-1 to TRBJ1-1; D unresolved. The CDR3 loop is CASSLSGISNTEAFF. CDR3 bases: TGCGCCAGCAGCTTGAGCGGGATTTCGAACACTGAAGCTTTCTTT.